This TCR beta chain comes out of a study of naive and memory T cell subsets. The CDR3 is 15 amino acids. The V gene's germline CDR1 is MNHEY and CDR2 SVGAGI. V was clipped by 4 bases and J by 2 bases, with 12 bases between them. An equimolar mix of two oligonucleotides served as the beta constant-region primer for TRBC1 and TRBC2. Ligated cDNA was amplified by four rounds of PCR with nested alpha and beta constant-region primers and SP2. TCRdb reprocessed the UMI-ligation and nested PCR reads via MiXCR and lists one record per CDR3 protein. This table holds 30,000 to 40,000 distinct CDR3 sequences, approximately 18% found once. Sorting gates: effector memory CD45RA-CD27-, EMRA CD45RA+CD27-. This clonotype has a single count. Its antigen is unidentified. Notes on the study in general: The power law exponent of TCR abundance differed between naive and memory cells.

The TCR comes from a human donor in good health. The chain is built from TRBV6-5 and TRBJ1-5; no clear D. Sequencing was performed on effector memory CD4+ T cells from blood. The subset was: effector memory, CD45RA- CD27-. For the CDR3, the DNA is TGTGCCAGCAGTTCCGGACTTTGGGGCAATCAGCCCCAGCATTTT. Protein: CASSSGLWGNQPQHF.